The subject of this entry is one T cell receptor beta chain. This sample was included in a study of blood T cell repertoires in COVID-19. About the research overall: From T cells, B-cell-depleted T cells, or PBMCs came the material, which was cDNA or gDNA.

CDR3 length equals 15 residues. Germline assignment: CDR1 SGHRS and CDR2 YFSETQ. J lost 10 bases, V lost 7 bases, and 10 bases had no gene match. Assay used: immunoSEQ multiplex PCR; TCRdb lists only in-frame clones, some missing. The sample has fewer than 100,000 clones, about 85% seen once. The chain recombines TRBV5-1 with TRBJ2-1; 14 bases are a match to TRBD2. Material: peripheral blood. The sequence derives from a man aged 65 to 85 with acute or convalescent COVID-19. The CDR3 is CASGMTSGGALEQFF. DNA of the CDR3: TGCGCCAGCGGGATGACTAGCGGGGGGGCCTTAGAGCAGTTCTTC.